The rows below give T cell receptor beta chains drawn from one sample of a study of liver allograft versus peripheral blood T cells. TCRdb used MiXCR to reprocess the reads, holding one entry per CDR3 protein. The data hold about 16,000 distinct CDR3 sequences, with more than 20% observed a single time. Receptors were obtained from a human patient who had a liver transplant. Some of these T cells may belong to the graft donor. The CDR3 runs from the conserved cysteine through the conserved F or W. The order of the fields is CDR3 protein, CDR3 DNA, clone size, V gene, D gene, J gene. A D gene is named only where the DNA matches it firmly. Clone size is given for some rows only: seen once, a few or many times, or a class if the clone is expanded.

CDR3: CSARGGGNQPQHF
DNA: TGCAGTGCTAGGGGAGGTGGCAATCAGCCCCAGCATTTT
size: NA
V: TRBV20-1
D: NA
J: TRBJ1-5

CDR3: CASSSRQGAQNEQFF
DNA: TGTGCCAGCAGCTCCCGACAGGGGGCGCAGAATGAGCAGTTCTTC
size: NA
V: TRBV5-4
D: TRBD1
J: TRBJ2-1

CDR3: CASSLNPNTEAFF
DNA: TGTGCCAGCAGTTTAAACCCGAACACTGAAGCTTTCTTT
size: medium-sized
V: TRBV27
D: NA
J: TRBJ1-1

CDR3: CASRNAASRERF
DNA: TGTGCCAGCAGAAATGCAGCTTCGAGGGAACGCTTC
size: few
V: TRBV28
D: NA
J: TRBJ1-2

CDR3: CASSLGLAGAFRDEQFF
DNA: TGTGCCAGCAGTTTAGGGCTAGCGGGGGCCTTTAGAGATGAGCAGTTCTTC
size: many
V: TRBV28
D: TRBD2
J: TRBJ2-1

CDR3: CSVYSHGGNTEAFF
DNA: TGCAGCGTTTACTCTCATGGGGGCAACACTGAAGCTTTCTTT
size: medium-sized
V: TRBV29-1
D: NA
J: TRBJ1-1

CDR3: CASSPSDYRVGTEAFF
DNA: TGTGCCAGCTCACCAAGCGATTATCGGGTGGGCACTGAAGCTTTCTTT
size: many
V: TRBV18
D: NA
J: TRBJ1-1

CDR3: CATRMGAETQYF
DNA: TGTGCCACGAGGATGGGGGCAGAGACCCAGTACTTC
size: NA
V: TRBV24-1
D: NA
J: TRBJ2-5

CDR3: CASRILGQGGGYTF
DNA: TGTGCCAGCAGAATCCTGGGACAGGGGGGAGGCTACACCTTC
size: NA
V: TRBV28
D: TRBD1
J: TRBJ1-2

CDR3: CAIHGTGVTDTQYF
DNA: TGTGCCATCCATGGGACAGGGGTCACAGATACGCAGTATTTT
size: many
V: TRBV10-3
D: TRBD1
J: TRBJ2-3

CDR3: CASSLRQGKNTEAFF
DNA: TGTGCCAGCAGCTTGCGGCAGGGCAAGAACACTGAAGCTTTCTTT
size: few
V: TRBV5-4
D: NA
J: TRBJ1-1

CDR3: CASSHHLEAGANVLTF
DNA: TGTGCCAGCAGCCACCACCTGGAGGCTGGGGCCAACGTCCTGACTTTC
size: few
V: TRBV14
D: NA
J: TRBJ2-6

CDR3: CASSTRTSGRDNEQFF
DNA: TGTGCCAGCTCTACTAGGACTAGCGGGAGAGACAATGAGCAGTTCTTC
size: many
V: TRBV18
D: TRBD2
J: TRBJ2-1

CDR3: CASSRGRTGGSYGYTF
DNA: TGTGCCAGCTCCCGAGGCAGGACAGGCGGGTCCTATGGCTACACCTTC
size: many
V: TRBV6-1
D: TRBD1
J: TRBJ1-2

CDR3: CASSPDGGGELFF
DNA: TGTGCCAGCAGCCCGGACGGGGGAGGGGAGCTGTTTTTT
size: NA
V: TRBV5-4
D: NA
J: TRBJ2-2

CDR3: CASSRRDLPFGANVLTF
DNA: TGTGCCAGCAGCCGGAGGGACCTACCTTTTGGGGCCAACGTCCTGACTTTC
size: few
V: TRBV6-1
D: NA
J: TRBJ2-6

CDR3: CAGRARVGSLYSNQPQHF
DNA: TGTGCCGGCAGAGCCAGGGTTGGGAGTCTTTATAGCAATCAGCCCCAGCATTTT
size: NA
V: TRBV6-5
D: NA
J: TRBJ1-5

CDR3: CASSGGGASYNEQFF
DNA: TGTGCCAGCAGCGGCGGGGGGGCCTCCTACAATGAGCAGTTCTTC
size: NA
V: TRBV9
D: TRBD2
J: TRBJ2-1

CDR3: CASSLAGTINNQPQHF
DNA: TGTGCCAGCAGTTTAGCCGGGACAATCAACAATCAGCCCCAGCATTTT
size: NA
V: TRBV27
D: NA
J: TRBJ1-5

CDR3: CASSLGHSSYEQYF
DNA: TGTGCCAGCAGCTTAGGCCACAGCTCCTACGAGCAGTACTTC
size: many
V: TRBV7-2
D: NA
J: TRBJ2-7

CDR3: CATSRGSYEQYF
DNA: TGTGCCACCAGTAGGGGCTCCTACGAGCAGTACTTC
size: NA
V: TRBV15
D: NA
J: TRBJ2-7

CDR3: CASSPQGTYNEQFF
DNA: TGTGCCAGCTCCCCCCAGGGGACCTACAATGAGCAGTTCTTC
size: NA
V: TRBV28
D: NA
J: TRBJ2-1

CDR3: CSASTRVEREKLFF
DNA: TGCAGTGCTAGTACCAGGGTAGAACGTGAAAAACTGTTTTTT
size: NA
V: TRBV20-1
D: NA
J: TRBJ1-4

CDR3: CSVDPTYLSSYNEQFF
DNA: TGCAGCGTTGACCCGACGTATCTCAGCTCCTACAATGAGCAGTTCTTC
size: medium-sized
V: TRBV29-1
D: NA
J: TRBJ2-1

CDR3: CASSLRGSGSKTQYF
DNA: TGTGCCAGCAGCCTACGGGGGAGCGGGTCGAAGACCCAGTACTTC
size: NA
V: TRBV12-3/TRBV12-4
D: NA
J: TRBJ2-5

CDR3: CASSRGRAYEQYF
DNA: TGTGCCAGCAGCCGAGGGAGAGCCTACGAGCAGTACTTC
size: many
V: TRBV6-5
D: NA
J: TRBJ2-7

CDR3: CSVVSGRSGEQYF
DNA: TGCAGCGTGGTTAGCGGGAGATCGGGCGAGCAGTACTTC
size: many
V: TRBV29-1
D: TRBD2
J: TRBJ2-7